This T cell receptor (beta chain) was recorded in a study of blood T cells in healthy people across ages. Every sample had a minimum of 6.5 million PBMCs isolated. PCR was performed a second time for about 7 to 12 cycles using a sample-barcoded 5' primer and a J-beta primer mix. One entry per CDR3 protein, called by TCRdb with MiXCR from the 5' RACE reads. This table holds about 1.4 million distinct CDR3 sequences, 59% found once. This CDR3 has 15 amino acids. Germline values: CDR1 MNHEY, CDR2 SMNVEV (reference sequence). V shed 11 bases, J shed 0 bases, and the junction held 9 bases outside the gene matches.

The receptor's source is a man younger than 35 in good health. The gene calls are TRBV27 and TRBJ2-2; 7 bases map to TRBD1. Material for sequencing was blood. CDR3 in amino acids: CAAGTVPANTGELFF. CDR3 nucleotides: TGTGCCGCCGGGACAGTGCCCGCGAACACCGGGGAGCTGTTTTTT.